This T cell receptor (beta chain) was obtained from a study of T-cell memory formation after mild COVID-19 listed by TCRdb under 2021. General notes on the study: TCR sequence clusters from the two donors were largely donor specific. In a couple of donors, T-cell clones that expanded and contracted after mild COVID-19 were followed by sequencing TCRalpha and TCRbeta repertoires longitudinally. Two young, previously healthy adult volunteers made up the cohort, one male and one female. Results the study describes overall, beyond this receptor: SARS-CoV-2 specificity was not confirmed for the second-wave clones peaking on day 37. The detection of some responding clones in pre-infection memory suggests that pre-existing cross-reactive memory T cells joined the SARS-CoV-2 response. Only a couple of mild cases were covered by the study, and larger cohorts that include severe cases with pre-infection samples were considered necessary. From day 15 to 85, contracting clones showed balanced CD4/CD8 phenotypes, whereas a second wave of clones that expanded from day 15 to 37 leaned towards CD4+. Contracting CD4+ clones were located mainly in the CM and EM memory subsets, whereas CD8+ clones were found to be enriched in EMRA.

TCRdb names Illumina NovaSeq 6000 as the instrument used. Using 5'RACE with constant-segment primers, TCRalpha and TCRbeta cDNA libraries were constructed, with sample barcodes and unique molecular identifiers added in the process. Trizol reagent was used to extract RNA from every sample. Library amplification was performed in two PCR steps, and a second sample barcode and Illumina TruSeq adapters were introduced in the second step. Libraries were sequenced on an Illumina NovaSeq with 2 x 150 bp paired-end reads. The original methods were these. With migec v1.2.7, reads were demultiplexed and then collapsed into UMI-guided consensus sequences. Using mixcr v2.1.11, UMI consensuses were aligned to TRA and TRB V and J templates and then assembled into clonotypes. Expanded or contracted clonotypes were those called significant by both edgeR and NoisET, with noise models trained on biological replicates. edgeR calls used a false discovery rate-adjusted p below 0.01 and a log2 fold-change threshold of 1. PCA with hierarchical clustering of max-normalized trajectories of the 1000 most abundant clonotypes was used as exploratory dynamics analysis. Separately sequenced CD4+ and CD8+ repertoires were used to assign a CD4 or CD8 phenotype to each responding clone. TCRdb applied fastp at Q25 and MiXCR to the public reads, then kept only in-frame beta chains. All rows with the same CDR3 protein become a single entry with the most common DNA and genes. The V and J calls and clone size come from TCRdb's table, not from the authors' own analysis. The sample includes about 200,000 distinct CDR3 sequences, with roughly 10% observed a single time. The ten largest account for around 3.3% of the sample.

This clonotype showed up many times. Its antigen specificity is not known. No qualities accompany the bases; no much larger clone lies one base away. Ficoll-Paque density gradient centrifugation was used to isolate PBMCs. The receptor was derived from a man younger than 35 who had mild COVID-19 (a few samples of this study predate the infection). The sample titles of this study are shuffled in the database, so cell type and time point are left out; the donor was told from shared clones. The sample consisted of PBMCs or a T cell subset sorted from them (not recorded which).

The DNA is TGCAGTGCTAGAGATTCCCCCTCGGAGCAGTTCTTC. Its product reads: CSARDSPSEQFF. The sequence links TRBV20-1 to TRBJ2-1; the D gene cannot be resolved reliably. V and J lose 0 bases and 10 bases, and a span of 10 bases separates them. Sequences DFQATT (CDR1) and SNEGSKA (CDR2) are obtained from the germline V gene (reference sequence). Taken from cysteine to phenylalanine, the CDR3 has 12 residues. Only the CDR3 part of the read is kept: 36 bases, read in frame from the first base.